A selection of T cell receptor beta chains follows, all from one sample in a study of regulatory T cells in long-lasting Graves disease. A single record per CDR3 protein comes from TCRdb applying MiXCR to the multiplex PCR reads. The sample consists of 440,000 or so distinct CDR3 sequences, about 15% of them appearing once. This same sample was also taken into another study, of T cells in Graves' hyperthyroidism and ophthalmopathy.

The specimen comprised peripheral blood mononuclear cells (PBMCs), sampled at new diagnosis, from a patient treated with antithyroid drugs. These receptors were collected from a woman in her 30s with Graves disease. Each CDR3 is given with its conserved first and last residue. D genes are given only for firm matches. Expanded clones are given a class, and other clones once, few, many or no size at all.

-,TRBJ1-5,TRBV28,-,TGTGCCAGCGGACCAAATACAAATCAGCCCCAGCATTTT,CASGPNTNQPQHF
TRBD1,TRBJ2-7,TRBV7-8,many,TGTGCCAGCAGCTTAGCTACCTACAGGGGACACAGTCGGATCTCCTACGAGCAGTACTTC,CASSLATYRGHSRISYEQYF
-,TRBJ2-3,TRBV28,few,TGTGCCAGCAGGGAAGGGACTGGCACAGATACGCAGTATTTT,CASREGTGTDTQYF
-,TRBJ2-7,TRBV6-1,few,TGTGCCAGCATGCAGGGGAGCTACGAGCAGTACTTC,CASMQGSYEQYF
-,TRBJ1-5,TRBV10-3,many,TGTGCCATCAGTGAGGCCGGGGACACATATCAGCCCCAGCATTTT,CAISEAGDTYQPQHF
-,TRBJ2-3,TRBV6-2/TRBV6-3,many,TGTGCCAGCAGTTACTCCGGGCTAGGCGATACGCAGTATTTT,CASSYSGLGDTQYF
-,TRBJ2-1,TRBV20-1,many,TGCAGTGCTAGCGGTCCCAATGAGCAGTTCTTC,CSASGPNEQFF
TRBD1,TRBJ1-3,TRBV11-1,many,TGTGCCAGCAGCGACCGGACAGGCTCTGGAAACACCATATATTTT,CASSDRTGSGNTIYF
-,TRBJ2-6,TRBV18,-,TGTGCCAGCTCACCACTCCGACTGTCCTATGGGGCCAACGTCCTGACTTTC,CASSPLRLSYGANVLTF
-,TRBJ1-4,TRBV12-5,-,TGTGCTAGTAGCGGGCCGGGGGGTAAAAATGAAAAACTGTTTTTT,CASSGPGGKNEKLFF
-,TRBJ2-6,TRBV3-1,many,TGTGCCACCCAAGCTAGGGGGGCCAACGTCCTGACTTTC,CATQARGANVLTF
-,TRBJ2-7,TRBV6-1,-,TGTGCCAGCAGAACTTTACTGGGTAGCTACGAGCAGTACTTC,CASRTLLGSYEQYF
-,TRBJ2-1,TRBV7-8,few,TGTGCCAGCAGTGGATCCAGGGGGGTAACCTCCTCCGGGGTGTGGGATGAGCAGTTCTTC,CASSGSRGVTSSGVWDEQFF
-,TRBJ2-1,TRBV9,-,TGTGCCAGCAGCGTAGCTCTGGCAAGTGAGCAGTTCTTC,CASSVALASEQFF
-,TRBJ2-7,TRBV24-1,many,TGTGCCACCAGTGATCCTCCTGGGGAGCAGTACTTC,CATSDPPGEQYF
TRBD1,TRBJ2-3,TRBV20-1,many,TGCAGTGCTAGGAAGAACCGATTGGACAGGGAAATCACAGATACGCAGTATTTT,CSARKNRLDREITDTQYF
-,TRBJ2-3,TRBV3-1,many,TGTGCCAGCAGCCAAGACTGGCGGTTCACAGATACGCAGTATTTT,CASSQDWRFTDTQYF
-,TRBJ2-7,TRBV5-8,many,TGTGCCAGCAGCTTGGAGGCATGGTACGAGCAGTACTTC,CASSLEAWYEQYF
-,TRBJ1-1,TRBV30,many,TGTGCCTGGACACGGACAGCGAACACTGAAGCTTTCTTT,CAWTRTANTEAFF
-,TRBJ2-3,TRBV11-2,many,TGTGCCAGCACCCCAGGCGCCCAGGGCACAGATACGCAGTATTTT,CASTPGAQGTDTQYF
TRBD2,TRBJ2-3,TRBV12-3/TRBV12-4,many,TGTGCCACCCGTCGAGCGGGGTCCACAGATACGCAGTATTTT,CATRRAGSTDTQYF
-,TRBJ2-4,TRBV19,-,TGTGCCAGTACCCCACAACCCCGGGGCCTCAACATTCAGTACTTC,CASTPQPRGLNIQYF
-,TRBJ2-2,TRBV20-1,many,TGCAGTGCGGAATACACCGGGGAGCTGTTTTTT,CSAEYTGELFF
-,TRBJ2-2,TRBV11-3,few,TGTGCCAGCAGCCGGAGGCAGCGCTCCGGGGAGCTGTTTTTT,CASSRRQRSGELFF
TRBD1,TRBJ1-6,TRBV19,few,TGTGCCAGTCGGACAGGGGAGAATTCACCCCTCCACTTT,CASRTGENSPLHF
-,TRBJ2-1,TRBV29-1,few,TGCAGCGTTGAGGCTGGGTCCTATGAGCAGTTCTTC,CSVEAGSYEQFF
-,TRBJ2-5,TRBV6-5,many,TGTGCCAGCGGTTCGGAGACCCAGTACTTC,CASGSETQYF
-,TRBJ2-7,TRBV10-3,many,TGTGCCATCAGTGAGTCGTCCTACGAGCAGTACTTC,CAISESSYEQYF
-,TRBJ2-7,TRBV6-1,-,TGTGCCAGCAGTGGGGAGACAGGCCTTAGCTCCTACGAGCAGTACTTC,CASSGETGLSSYEQYF
-,TRBJ2-1,TRBV9,-,TGTGCCAGCAGCGTTGGGACGCTGCTAAGGAATGAGCAGTTCTTC,CASSVGTLLRNEQFF
-,TRBJ2-7,TRBV27,many,TGTGCCAGCAGTTTATACATACTAGACGAGCAGTACTTC,CASSLYILDEQYF
-,TRBJ2-3,TRBV9,many,TGTGCCAGCAGCGTTTTAGCATCCCGGCCAGATACACAGTATTTT,CASSVLASRPDTQYF
-,TRBJ2-7,TRBV28,many,TGTGCCAGCAGCAACGCCGGGGTCCCTGCGTCCTACGAGCAGTACTTC,CASSNAGVPASYEQYF
-,TRBJ1-3,TRBV5-1,many,TGCGCCAGCAGCTTGGCTCCCGGGTTTACTGGAAACACCATATATTTT,CASSLAPGFTGNTIYF
-,TRBJ2-4,TRBV14,-,TGTGCCAGCAGCCAAGCTCGGGATCGGAACATTCAGTACTTC,CASSQARDRNIQYF
TRBD2,TRBJ2-1,TRBV29-1,many,TGCAGCGCCGGCCCAGCGGGAGGCTCCTACAATGAGCAGTTCTTC,CSAGPAGGSYNEQFF
-,TRBJ2-3,TRBV5-1,many,TGTGCCAGCAGCTCCGAGGGAGATACGCAGTATTTT,CASSSEGDTQYF
-,TRBJ2-1,TRBV20-1,many,TGCAGTGCTAGAGGGTTATGGCTAGCGCCCCCCCAAGATGAGCAGTTCTTC,CSARGLWLAPPQDEQFF
-,TRBJ1-2,TRBV9,-,TGTGCCAGCAGCTCCCCTGAGGGCTACACCTTC,CASSSPEGYTF
-,TRBJ2-5,TRBV2,-,TGTGCCAGCAAGGATAGTGAGACCCAGTACTTC,CASKDSETQYF
-,TRBJ1-1,TRBV18,many,TGTGCCAGCTCGCTTAACCAGAACACTGAAGCTTTCTTT,CASSLNQNTEAFF
TRBD1,TRBJ2-1,TRBV7-3,-,TGTGCCAGCAGCTTAAGGGGACAGGGCTACTCCTACAATGAGCAGTTCTTC,CASSLRGQGYSYNEQFF
TRBD2,TRBJ2-7,TRBV5-1,-,TGCGCCAGCAGCAGAACCGGGACTAGCGGGACTCTTACGGCGCAGTACTTC,CASSRTGTSGTLTAQYF
TRBD2,TRBJ2-1,TRBV29-1,few,TGCAGCGTTGAAGTGAGGGCTAGCGGGAGGAGGGGCTATGAGCAGTTCTTC,CSVEVRASGRRGYEQFF
TRBD1,TRBJ1-1,TRBV5-5,-,TGTGCCAGCAGCGATGGGACAGGGGTCATGAACACTGAAGCTTTCTTT,CASSDGTGVMNTEAFF
TRBD1,TRBJ2-3,TRBV29-1,many,TGCAGCGTAACCTCTGGCGGACAGGGGGCGTATACGCAGTATTTT,CSVTSGGQGAYTQYF
-,TRBJ1-5,TRBV6-2/TRBV6-3,few,TGTGCCAGCAGTGAGTTCCGTAGCAATCAGCCCCAGCATTTT,CASSEFRSNQPQHF
TRBD2,TRBJ2-1,TRBV20-1,-,TGCAGTGCTCCCCCTAGCGGGAGTTTCAATGAGCAGTTCTTC,CSAPPSGSFNEQFF
-,TRBJ2-7,TRBV6-1,-,TGTGCCAGCAGTGAAGCTCGCGAGCAGTACTTC,CASSEAREQYF
-,TRBJ1-2,TRBV5-5,many,TGTGCCAGCCGATTCACTACCCCTCAACCACGGGGCTATGGCTACACCTTC,CASRFTTPQPRGYGYTF